A single sample is the source of the 18 T cell receptor beta chains below, sequenced in a study of shared clonotypes between healthy human individuals (dated by TCRdb to the early 2020s). The library was obtained by the immunoSEQ multiplex PCR assay. The source is immuneACCESS, and TCRdb retained only in-frame sequences with V and J called. Part of the clones is not carried over; for the studies checked, unresolved V genes explain less than half of this, and the remainder is unexplained. In this sample the table shows roughly 510,000 clones, roughly 79% of which occur a single time. Clones ranked in the top ten supply roughly an eighth of the sample. Material: PBMCs. The receptor source for this set is a middle-aged woman in good health. Some clones in this sample may be carry-over from other donors' samples.

The gene calls are TRBV30 and TRBJ2-7; 8 bases fit TRBD2. CDR3 size: 14 residues. The germline V gene encodes CDR1 GTSNPN and CDR2 SVGIG (reference sequence). The ends lost 0 bases at V and 4 bases at J; junction bases unmatched: 5. In nucleotides, the CDR3 is TGTGCCTGGAGTGTTGGGACTAGACCTTACGAGCAGTACTTC. Translated: CAWSVGTRPYEQYF.

The chain links TRBV11-2 to TRBJ2-7, with unresolved D. V was cut by 0 bases and J by 3 bases, with 18 bases left in between. Germline V gene data show CDR1 as SGHAT and CDR2 as FQNNGV. CDR3 size: 17 residues. The CDR3 coding sequence is TGTGCCAGCAGCTTAGATGACCAGCCCTTGTTGGGCTACGAGCAGTACTTC. Its translation is CASSLDDQPLLGYEQYF.

Turning to this clone: A read error is the likely source, as a far larger clone sits one nucleotide away. Other DNA sequences within the sample encode an identical CDR3. This rearrangement joins TRBV5-1 to TRBJ2-7; a possible D gene is TRBD2 (6 bases). Germline V gives CDR1 SGHRS, CDR2 YFSETQ. V lost 0 bases and J lost 7, with 17 bases in between. There are 15 residues in the CDR3. The CDR3 sequence: CASSLGAGGPGEQYF. The CDR3, as DNA: TGCGCCAGCAGCTTGGGGGCCGGAGGGCCGGGTGAGCAGTACTTC. The complete variable domain, with remaining parts taken from reference TRBV5-1 and TRBJ2-7, reads KAGVTQTPRYLIKTRGQQVTLSCSPISGHRSVSWYQQTPGQGLQFLFEYFSETQRNKGNFPGRFSGRQFSNSRSEMNVSTLELGDSALYLCASSLGAGGPGEQYFGPGTRLTVT.

The chain links TRBV5-6 to TRBJ2-3, with no clear D. The CDR3 extends over 15 amino acids. Trimming left V 1 base short and J 5 bases short, with 14 bases between. Germline CDR1 reads SGHDT; CDR2 reads YYEEEE. CDR3 in amino acids: CASSLTQASKDTQYF. In DNA, the CDR3 is TGTGCCAGCAGCTTGACCCAGGCTTCTAAAGATACGCAGTATTTT.

This clone has a single count. The chain recombines TRBV7-7 with TRBJ2-4; 8 nucleotides line up with TRBD2. Germline V lookup: CDR1 SSHAT, CDR2 FNYEAQ (reference sequence). The CDR3 spans 17 residues. The V and J ends lost 11 bases and 0 bases, in that order; junction bases with no gene match: 15. CDR3 DNA sequence: TGTGCCCCCCGAGCCGGTAGCGGGAAGATAGCCAAAAACATTCAGTACTTC. It specifies CAPRAGSGKIAKNIQYF.

The chain has TRBV5-1 and TRBJ2-2; D assignment may be TRBD1 or TRBD2 (5 bases each). In germline, CDR1 is SGHRS, CDR2 YFSETQ. V lost 4 bases and J 3 bases, leaving 13 bases between the germline ends. This CDR3 has 15 residues. CDR3 nucleotide sequence: TGCGCCAGCAGCCTACGACGGGGCGACACCGGGGAGCTGTTTTTT. Translating gives CASSLRRGDTGELFF.

The chain is built from TRBV19 and TRBJ2-1, with D uncertain. Germline V gene data show CDR1 as LNHDA and CDR2 as SQIVND (reference sequence). V was clipped by 1 base and J by 5 bases, with 6 bases between them. CDR3 length: 13 residues. CDR3 protein: CASSIGANNEQFF. In nucleotides, the CDR3 is TGTGCCAGTAGTATAGGCGCCAACAATGAGCAGTTCTTC.

This clone was recorded a few times. This chain joins TRBV4-1 and TRBJ2-7, with 10 bases identical to TRBD2. Germline-derived CDR1 and CDR2 are MGHRA and YSYEKL. V lost 1 base and J lost 3; bases outside the gene matches: 3. This CDR3 is built from 15 residues. CDR3 nucleotides: TGCGCCAGCAGCCAAGGGGGACTAGCGCTCTACGAGCAGTACTTC. Protein sequence: CASSQGGLALYEQYF.

This chain connects TRBV6-6 to TRBJ2-1, with D possibly TRBD2 on 6 matching bases. V was clipped by 0 bases and J by 5 bases, with 11 bases between them. Germline values: CDR1 MNHNY, CDR2 SVGAGI (reference sequence). The CDR3 is 15 residues long. The CDR3 sequence: CASSYSGTGNNEQFF. CDR3 bases: TGTGCCAGCAGTTACTCCGGGACTGGAAACAATGAGCAGTTCTTC.

The chain employs TRBV5-6 and TRBJ1-5, with 8 positions matching TRBD1. J lost 6 bases, V lost 3 bases, and 11 bases had no gene match. The CDR3 consists of 16 residues. CDR1 is SGHDT and CDR2 is YYEEEE in the germline V gene. This CDR3 is CASSSTRGLLSQPQHF. Written as DNA, the CDR3 is TGTGCCAGCAGCTCGACCAGGGGGCTATTGAGTCAGCCCCAGCATTTT.

The chain combines TRBV15 with TRBJ2-5, with D perhaps matching TRBD2 (6 bases). Looked up from germline, CDR1 is LNHNV and CDR2 is YYDKDF (reference sequence). This CDR3 spans 13 amino acids. The V gene lost 5 bases and the J gene lost 5 bases, with 12 bases spanning the gap. CDR3 protein: CATSPRGGETQYF. The CDR3 bases are TGTGCCACCAGCCCACGAGGAGGGGAGACCCAGTACTTC.

This clone was found a few times. The chain carries TRBV11-3 and TRBJ2-7; TRBD1 agrees at 8 bases. The CDR3 totals 15 residues. V dropped 0 bases and J dropped 6; count of bases not matched to a gene: 7. The germline V gene has CDR1 SGHNT and CDR2 YENEEA. In DNA form, the CDR3 reads TGTGCCAGCAGCTTAGATGGGGACAGGCATCCCGAGCAGTACTTC. As protein: CASSLDGDRHPEQYF.

This clone was seen only a few times. This sequence joins TRBV6-4 and TRBJ2-3, with D maybe TRBD2 (5 bases). This CDR3 comprises 13 residues. V lost 0 bases and J lost 10, with 11 bases in between. Germline loops: CDR1 MRHNA, CDR2 SNTAGT. The CDR3 nucleotides read TGTGCCAGCAGTGACTCGGGAGAGACATCGCAGTATTTT. It encodes CASSDSGETSQYF.

The chain employs TRBV19 and TRBJ2-6; no clear D gene. Deletions cut 4 bases from V and 0 bases from J, with 10 bases between. The germline gives CDR1 LNHDA, CDR2 SQIVND (reference sequence). This CDR3 has 16 amino acids. The CDR3 DNA sequence: TGTGCCAGTAGTACCGAATCCAGCTCTGGGGCCAACGTCCTGACTTTC. This translates into CASSTESSSGANVLTF.

The J gene is TRBJ2-5, the V gene TRBV7-2; D remains ambiguous. From germline, CDR1 is SGHTA and CDR2 FQGNSA. Trimming took off 3 bases at V and 3 bases at J, with 14 bases between the two ends. The CDR3 spans 15 residues. The CDR3 sequence: CASSFNYGLEETQYF. CDR3 DNA sequence: TGTGCCAGCAGCTTTAACTATGGCCTCGAAGAGACCCAGTACTTC.

This clone was counted a few times. The chain carries TRBV11-2 and TRBJ2-5, with 7 bases identical to TRBD2. From germline, CDR1 is SGHAT and CDR2 FQNNGV. CDR3 length equals 15 residues. The V segment lost 1 base and the J segment 2 bases; nucleotides outside the gene matches: 4. This CDR3 reads CASSLGGRRQETQYF. The CDR3 DNA reads TGTGCCAGCAGCTTAGGCGGGAGACGACAAGAGACCCAGTACTTC.

This clone was seen once. The chain couples TRBV29-1 to TRBJ2-1, with 12 nucleotides matching TRBD2. With V trimmed by 4 bases and J by 9 bases, 4 bases remained unmatched. Germline CDR1 is SQVTM and CDR2 is ANQGSEA. The CDR3 is 13 residues long. The CDR3 is CSVVGLAGLEQFF. Written as DNA, the CDR3 is TGCAGCGTTGTAGGACTAGCGGGACTTGAGCAGTTCTTC.

This chain joins TRBV7-6 and TRBJ2-7, with no clear D. With 5 bases removed from V and 0 bases from J, the gap between germline ends came to 8 bases. Germline V gene lookup returns CDR1 SGHVS and CDR2 FNYEAQ. The CDR3 covers 13 residues. In nucleotides, the CDR3 is TGTGCCAGCAGCCAAGCAAGCTCCTACGAGCAGTACTTC. It yields the protein CASSQASSYEQYF.